This is a list of T cell receptor beta chains from one sample in a study of vaccination and CD4 T cells after COVID-19. These receptors lack a known antigen. Via MiXCR, TCRdb re-called the PCR reads, giving one row per CDR3 protein. Of roughly 13,000 distinct CDR3 sequences in the sample, 50% to 75% were seen once. Sequenced material: CD4+ T cells from blood, cultured in vitro. These receptors originate from a human donor who had recovered from COVID-19. Each CDR3 is given with its conserved first and last residue. The D gene is left open where the match is weak. Clone size is shown for a subset of rows, as once, few, many or a class of expanded clone.

v_call: TRBV24-1
j_call: TRBJ2-1
d_call: TRBD2
cdr3_length: 15
clone_size: -
cdr3_aa: CATSDWTSGGGEQFF
cdr3_nt: TGTGCCACCAGTGATTGGACTAGCGGAGGGGGTGAGCAGTTCTTC

v_call: TRBV7-9
j_call: TRBJ1-2
d_call: -
cdr3_length: 15
clone_size: -
cdr3_aa: CASSLDFGGRGGYTF
cdr3_nt: TGTGCCAGCAGCTTAGATTTTGGGGGAAGAGGGGGCTACACCTTC

v_call: TRBV7-2
j_call: TRBJ1-2
d_call: TRBD1
cdr3_length: 16
clone_size: -
cdr3_aa: CASSRRQGRTNYGYTF
cdr3_nt: TGTGCCAGCAGCCGTAGACAGGGACGAACTAACTATGGCTACACCTTC

v_call: TRBV15
j_call: TRBJ2-7
d_call: TRBD1
cdr3_length: 14
clone_size: -
cdr3_aa: CATSGGQEFDEQYF
cdr3_nt: TGTGCCACCAGCGGAGGACAGGAGTTCGACGAGCAGTACTTC

v_call: TRBV28
j_call: TRBJ2-2
d_call: TRBD1
cdr3_length: 15
clone_size: -
cdr3_aa: CASSPRDRGPGELFF
cdr3_nt: TGTGCCAGCAGTCCCCGGGACAGGGGCCCCGGGGAGCTGTTTTTT

v_call: TRBV10-3
j_call: TRBJ1-1
d_call: -
cdr3_length: 15
clone_size: -
cdr3_aa: CAISGGASRGTEAFF
cdr3_nt: TGTGCCATCAGTGGGGGGGCATCGCGAGGGACTGAAGCTTTCTTT

v_call: TRBV7-2
j_call: TRBJ1-2
d_call: TRBD1
cdr3_length: 14
clone_size: -
cdr3_aa: CASSLGTAVGGYTF
cdr3_nt: TGTGCCAGCAGCTTGGGGACAGCGGTCGGAGGCTACACCTTC

v_call: TRBV7-3
j_call: TRBJ1-6
d_call: TRBD1
cdr3_length: 14
clone_size: -
cdr3_aa: CASSVGQGASPLHF
cdr3_nt: TGTGCCAGCAGCGTAGGACAGGGGGCCTCACCCCTCCACTTT

v_call: TRBV2
j_call: TRBJ2-2
d_call: -
cdr3_length: 14
clone_size: few
cdr3_aa: CASSRQIYTGELFF
cdr3_nt: TGTGCCAGCAGTAGACAGATTTACACCGGGGAGCTGTTTTTT

v_call: TRBV20-1
j_call: TRBJ1-3
d_call: -
cdr3_length: 16
clone_size: few
cdr3_aa: CSATLTRTSSGNTIYF
cdr3_nt: TGCAGTGCTACGTTGACTAGAACGAGCTCTGGAAACACCATATATTTT

v_call: TRBV6-1
j_call: TRBJ2-1
d_call: -
cdr3_length: 17
clone_size: -
cdr3_aa: CASTRQASASSYNEQFF
cdr3_nt: TGTGCCAGCACCCGACAGGCTAGCGCGAGCTCCTACAATGAGCAGTTCTTC

v_call: TRBV7-8
j_call: TRBJ2-2
d_call: -
cdr3_length: 14
clone_size: -
cdr3_aa: CASSPLWTAGELFF
cdr3_nt: TGTGCCAGCAGCCCCCTCTGGACAGCCGGGGAGCTGTTTTTT

v_call: TRBV11-1
j_call: TRBJ2-2
d_call: -
cdr3_length: 12
clone_size: once
cdr3_aa: CASSLISGELFF
cdr3_nt: TGTGCCAGCAGCTTAATCAGCGGGGAGCTGTTTTTT

v_call: TRBV7-3
j_call: TRBJ2-3
d_call: -
cdr3_length: 12
clone_size: -
cdr3_aa: CASSSYPDTQYF
cdr3_nt: TGTGCCAGCAGCTCTTATCCGGATACGCAGTATTTT

v_call: TRBV7-2
j_call: TRBJ2-5
d_call: -
cdr3_length: 13
clone_size: few
cdr3_aa: CASSPDNQETQYF
cdr3_nt: TGTGCCAGCAGCCCCGACAACCAAGAGACCCAGTACTTC

v_call: TRBV20-1
j_call: TRBJ1-1
d_call: -
cdr3_length: 11
clone_size: -
cdr3_aa: CSGTDNTEAFF
cdr3_nt: TGCAGTGGTACAGATAACACTGAAGCTTTCTTT

v_call: TRBV11-2
j_call: TRBJ2-5
d_call: TRBD2
cdr3_length: 16
clone_size: -
cdr3_aa: CASSWSGRAVAGTQYF
cdr3_nt: TGTGCCAGCAGCTGGAGCGGGAGGGCGGTTGCTGGGACCCAGTACTTC

v_call: TRBV28
j_call: TRBJ1-6
d_call: -
cdr3_length: 15
clone_size: -
cdr3_aa: CATKDVSSYNSPLHF
cdr3_nt: TGTGCGACAAAGGACGTCAGCTCCTATAATTCACCCCTCCACTTT

v_call: TRBV27
j_call: TRBJ1-2
d_call: TRBD1
cdr3_length: 13
clone_size: -
cdr3_aa: CASSLDREGSYTF
cdr3_nt: TGTGCCAGCAGTTTAGACAGGGAGGGTTCCTATACCTTC

v_call: TRBV12-3/TRBV12-4
j_call: TRBJ1-3
d_call: -
cdr3_length: 14
clone_size: -
cdr3_aa: CASTFSLSGNTIYF
cdr3_nt: TGTGCCAGCACCTTCAGTCTCTCTGGAAACACCATATATTTT

v_call: TRBV28
j_call: TRBJ1-4
d_call: -
cdr3_length: 14
clone_size: -
cdr3_aa: CASSGTDTNEKLFF
cdr3_nt: TGTGCCAGCAGCGGGACCGACACTAATGAAAAACTGTTTTTT

v_call: TRBV19
j_call: TRBJ2-1
d_call: -
cdr3_length: 11
clone_size: few
cdr3_aa: CASSIVREQFF
cdr3_nt: TGTGCCAGTAGTATTGTGAGGGAGCAGTTCTTC

v_call: TRBV6-1
j_call: TRBJ2-5
d_call: TRBD2
cdr3_length: 15
clone_size: -
cdr3_aa: CASSHLAGVAETQYF
cdr3_nt: TGTGCCAGCAGTCATTTAGCGGGAGTTGCAGAGACCCAGTACTTC

v_call: TRBV6-1
j_call: TRBJ2-7
d_call: -
cdr3_length: 13
clone_size: -
cdr3_aa: CASSAGPGRVQYF
cdr3_nt: TGTGCCAGCAGTGCCGGTCCGGGTCGGGTGCAGTACTTC

v_call: TRBV6-2/TRBV6-3
j_call: TRBJ1-2
d_call: TRBD1
cdr3_length: 14
clone_size: -
cdr3_aa: CASREPGQEHGYTF
cdr3_nt: TGTGCCAGCAGAGAGCCGGGACAGGAGCATGGCTACACCTTC

v_call: TRBV15
j_call: TRBJ2-4
d_call: -
cdr3_length: 17
clone_size: -
cdr3_aa: CATSRDPGVSAKNIQYF
cdr3_nt: TGTGCCACCAGCAGAGATCCCGGGGTCTCAGCCAAAAACATTCAGTACTTC

v_call: TRBV6-5
j_call: TRBJ1-5
d_call: -
cdr3_length: 16
clone_size: -
cdr3_aa: CASSYSDGGNYQPQHF
cdr3_nt: TGTGCCAGCAGTTACTCGGATGGGGGGAATTATCAGCCCCAGCATTTT

v_call: TRBV20-1
j_call: TRBJ1-5
d_call: -
cdr3_length: 15
clone_size: -
cdr3_aa: CSAPLGGLSNQPQHF
cdr3_nt: TGCAGTGCCCCGTTAGGAGGGCTTAGCAATCAGCCCCAGCATTTT

v_call: TRBV24-1
j_call: TRBJ2-7
d_call: TRBD2
cdr3_length: 16
clone_size: once
cdr3_aa: CATGGTSGSSAYEQYF
cdr3_nt: TGTGCCACCGGTGGGACTAGCGGGAGTAGCGCCTACGAGCAGTACTTC

v_call: TRBV5-1
j_call: TRBJ2-5
d_call: TRBD2
cdr3_length: 18
clone_size: -
cdr3_aa: CASSLAMVASGTQETQYF
cdr3_nt: TGCGCCAGCAGCTTGGCCATGGTGGCTAGCGGCACTCAAGAGACCCAGTACTTC

v_call: TRBV7-3
j_call: TRBJ2-1
d_call: TRBD2
cdr3_length: 16
clone_size: -
cdr3_aa: CASSPQTSVTYNEQFF
cdr3_nt: TGTGCCAGCAGCCCCCAGACTAGCGTCACCTACAATGAGCAGTTCTTC

v_call: TRBV20-1
j_call: TRBJ2-2
d_call: -
cdr3_length: 13
clone_size: few
cdr3_aa: CSASLQGGGELFF
cdr3_nt: TGCAGTGCTAGCCTCCAGGGAGGTGGGGAGCTGTTTTTT

v_call: TRBV6-5
j_call: TRBJ1-2
d_call: TRBD1
cdr3_length: 14
clone_size: -
cdr3_aa: CASSLTGTNYGYTF
cdr3_nt: TGTGCCAGCAGTTTGACAGGGACTAACTATGGCTACACCTTC

v_call: TRBV3-1
j_call: TRBJ1-5
d_call: -
cdr3_length: 15
clone_size: -
cdr3_aa: CASSQAGNSNQPQHF
cdr3_nt: TGTGCCAGCAGCCAAGCGGGTAATAGCAATCAGCCCCAGCATTTT